Below are 27 T cell receptor beta chains sequenced from a single sample in a study of T cell responses to AZD1222 COVID-19 vaccine. The repertoire was sequenced with immunoSEQ multiplex PCR; TCRdb's copy has only in-frame clones and lacks some. This sample has around 120,000 clones, with approximately 86% found just once. Sequenced here: peripheral blood, sampled on day 0 of AZD1222 vaccination. These receptors came from an adult in good health.

The V gene is TRBV5-4, the J gene TRBJ1-2; D remains ambiguous. There are 16 residues in the CDR3. Germline CDR1 is SGHNT and CDR2 is YYREEE (reference sequence). V was clipped by 4 bases and J by 5 bases, with 21 bases between them. The chain's CDR3 is CASSTPKGPAGYGYTF. The CDR3 DNA is TGTGCCAGCAGCACTCCAAAGGGCCCAGCTGGGTATGGCTACACCTTC.

This chain connects TRBV29-1 to TRBJ1-1; D is uncertain. This CDR3 contains 13 residues. Germline V gives CDR1 SQVTM, CDR2 ANQGSEA. Trimming took 7 bases from V and 1 from J, leaving 13 bases between them. For the CDR3, the DNA is TGCAGCGGCGAGCGGAATTCGAACACTGAAGCTTTCTTT. As protein: CSGERNSNTEAFF.

This chain uses TRBV27 with TRBJ2-2; D is tentatively TRBD1 or TRBD2 (6 bases each). The CDR3 runs to 16 residues. CDR1 is MNHEY, CDR2 SMNVEV, per germline (reference sequence). V lost 6 bases and J 3 bases, leaving 17 bases between the germline ends. The CDR3 is CASSPLWGADTGELFF. The CDR3 DNA follows: TGTGCCAGCAGCCCCTTGTGGGGGGCGGACACCGGGGAGCTGTTTTTT.

This clone has only a few counts. The rearrangement joins TRBV7-9 to TRBJ1-2; D may be TRBD1 (6 bases). The V gene lost 4 bases and the J gene lost 10 bases, with 10 bases spanning the gap. Germline CDR1 and CDR2: SEHNR and FQNEAQ (reference sequence). The CDR3 covers 11 residues. The CDR3, as DNA: TGTGCCAGCAGCTCAACAGGGTACTACACCTTC. Translated: CASSSTGYYTF.

The rearrangement joins TRBV9 to TRBJ1-3; tentatively, D is TRBD1 (5 bases). This CDR3 has 15 residues. V lost 4 bases and J lost 3, with 14 bases in between. CDR1 is SGDLS and CDR2 is YYNGEE in the germline V gene. The CDR3 nucleotides read TGTGCCAGCAGCCCTATTGGGGGAGTTGGAAACACCATATATTTT. Its translation: CASSPIGGVGNTIYF.

The chain links TRBV7-9 to TRBJ2-7; 12 nucleotides line up with TRBD2. The CDR3 spans 13 residues. The ends lost 8 bases at V and 6 bases at J; junction bases unmatched: 5. The germline V gene encodes CDR1 SEHNR and CDR2 FQNEAQ (reference sequence). The CDR3 DNA reads TGTGCCAGCTCCCTAGCGGGAGGGGGCGAGCAGTACTTC. It specifies CASSLAGGGEQYF.

V and J are TRBV7-9 and TRBJ1-4; D unclear. V dropped 6 bases and J dropped 5 bases, with 16 bases sitting between them. The CDR3 spans 15 residues. Germline values: CDR1 SEHNR, CDR2 FQNEAQ (reference sequence). The CDR3 is CASRRLATPNEKLFF. As DNA, the CDR3 is TGTGCCAGCAGACGGTTGGCGACCCCCAATGAAAAACTGTTTTTT. The full variable domain, completed using reference TRBV7-9 and TRBJ1-4, is DTGVSQNPRHKITKRGQNVTFRCDPISEHNRLYWYRQTLGQGPEFLTYFQNEAQLEKSRLLSDRFSAERPKGSFSTLEIQRTEQGDSAMYLCASRRLATPNEKLFFGSGTQLSVL.

The chain carries TRBV2 and TRBJ1-2, with 9 bases that match TRBD1. Losses at the gene ends were 5 bases for V and 2 bases for J; bases not matched to a gene: 3. CDR1 is SNHLY and CDR2 is FYNNEI in the germline V gene. The CDR3 is made up of 14 amino acids. The CDR3 DNA reads as TGTGCCAGCAGTAGGACAGGGGTGAACTATGGCTACACCTTC. Translating it yields CASSRTGVNYGYTF.

The chain links TRBV30 to TRBJ2-7, with D possibly TRBD1 on 6 matching bases. Germline V gene lookup returns CDR1 GTSNPN and CDR2 SVGIG (reference sequence). Deletions cut 2 bases from V and 1 base from J, with 15 bases between. The CDR3 totals 15 residues. CDR3 region: CAWSPPGHKSYEQYF. DNA of the CDR3: TGTGCCTGGAGTCCCCCGGGACATAAATCCTACGAGCAGTACTTC.

The chain joins TRBV4-1 to TRBJ2-4; 16 bases are shared with TRBD2. The CDR3 extends over 18 amino acids. V lost 4 bases to trimming and J lost 0 bases; unmatched junction nucleotides: 3. The germline V gene has CDR1 MGHRA and CDR2 YSYEKL. CDR3 residues: CASSPGLAGGPAKNIQYF. The CDR3 DNA reads as TGCGCCAGCAGCCCGGGACTAGCGGGAGGGCCAGCCAAAAACATTCAGTACTTC.

Only a few counts were recorded for this clone. The chain joins TRBV7-6 to TRBJ2-1, with TRBD2 matching 11 bases. The germline gives CDR1 SGHVS, CDR2 FNYEAQ. After removal of 1 base from V and 6 bases from J, the junction contained 11 bases not matched to a gene. This CDR3 is 18 amino acids long. CDR3 sequence (DNA): TGTGCCAGCAGCTTAGGGGGTTTTAGCGGGAGGGCCTCCAATGAGCAGTTCTTC. Encoded protein: CASSLGGFSGRASNEQFF.

The chain recombines TRBV11-2 with TRBJ1-4; D ambiguous. Germline CDR1 SGHAT, CDR2 FQNNGV. Between the trimmed V and J ends, which lost 2 bases and 0 bases, there was a span of 4 bases. The CDR3 contains 14 residues. In DNA form, the CDR3 reads TGTGCCAGCAGCTTAAGGGCAACTAATGAAAAACTGTTTTTT. As protein: CASSLRATNEKLFF.

The chain employs TRBV28 and TRBJ1-2; unclear D gene. CDR3 length: 14 residues. CDR1 is MDHEN and CDR2 is SYDVKM in the germline V gene. V lost 4 bases and J 3 bases, leaving 12 bases between the germline ends. The CDR3 loop is CASSSWPGDYGYTF. CDR3 in DNA: TGTGCCAGCAGTTCCTGGCCTGGGGACTATGGCTACACCTTC.

Comment on this clone: The same CDR3 can be traced to other DNA sequences in this sample. This sequence joins TRBV20-1 and TRBJ2-3, with D possibly TRBD1 on 5 matching bases. Germline assignment: CDR1 DFQATT and CDR2 SNEGSKA (reference sequence). Trimming cost V 6 bases and J 5 bases, with 9 bases left between them. CDR3 length: 11 residues. The CDR3 nucleotides read TGCAGTGCACCAAGGGGAGATACGCAGTATTTT. The encoded protein is CSAPRGDTQYF.

The chain recombines TRBV11-3 with TRBJ2-1; D remains ambiguous. Germline V gene data show CDR1 as SGHNT and CDR2 as YENEEA. The CDR3 contains 14 residues. The ends were cut back, 1 base at V and 4 bases at J, with 8 bases in the middle. In DNA, the CDR3 is TGTGCCAGCAGCTTAGGACAAGGTTACAATGAGCAGTTCTTC. Encoded protein: CASSLGQGYNEQFF.

CDR3 in amino acids: CASSVLSDPNNEQFF. DNA for the CDR3: TGTGCCAGCAGCGTACTCAGTGACCCAAACAATGAGCAGTTCTTC. The chain is built from TRBV9 and TRBJ2-1; D is uncertain. This CDR3 comprises 15 residues. V gave up 1 base and J gave up 5 bases, with 13 bases separating them. CDR1 SGDLS and CDR2 YYNGEE come from the germline V gene.

The table lists this clone with a few counts. The genes are TRBV5-1 and TRBJ2-2; TRBD2 matches at 12 bases. This CDR3 has 15 amino acids. V shed 4 bases, J shed 4 bases, and the junction held 2 bases outside the gene matches. Germline CDR1 reads SGHRS; CDR2 reads YFSETQ. CDR3 sequence reads: CASSLLAGGTGELFF. The CDR3 coding sequence is TGCGCCAGCAGCCTACTAGCGGGAGGCACCGGGGAGCTGTTTTTT.

This chain uses TRBV9 with TRBJ2-1; 7 nucleotides line up with TRBD2. Trimming took 3 bases from V and 0 from J; bases not matched to a gene: 3. The CDR3 is 15 residues long. Germline V gives CDR1 SGDLS, CDR2 YYNGEE. This chain's CDR3 is CASSARDYSYNEQFF. The CDR3 nucleotides read TGTGCCAGCAGCGCCAGGGACTACTCCTACAATGAGCAGTTCTTC.

This chain joins TRBV2 and TRBJ2-5, with no clear D. The V end was cut by 4 bases, the J end by 2 bases, with 11 bases between. The germline V gene has CDR1 SNHLY and CDR2 FYNNEI. The CDR3 covers 14 residues. CDR3 residues: CASSARQTQETQYF. Here the CDR3 DNA reads TGTGCCAGCAGTGCTAGGCAGACACAAGAGACCCAGTACTTC.

V is TRBV21-1 and J is TRBJ2-1; whether TRBD1, the table's D call, matches the DNA was not checked. TRBV21-1 is listed as a pseudogene. This CDR3 is built from 17 residues. CDR3 in DNA: TGTGCCAGCAGCAAAAGTGGCGACAGGGGGCGCGTCCATGAGCAGTTCTTC. Its translation is CASSKSGDRGRVHEQFF.

The table lists this clone with a count of one. The chain has TRBV7-2 and TRBJ2-1; 8 positions agree with TRBD2. CDR1 is SGHTA and CDR2 is FQGNSA in the germline V gene. CDR3 length: 14 amino acids. Trimming at V came to 4 bases and at J to 6 bases, leaving 5 bases not matched to a gene. CDR3 in amino acids: CASSSLAGLNEQFF. For the CDR3, the DNA is TGTGCCAGCAGCTCCTTAGCGGGACTCAATGAGCAGTTCTTC.

This sequence joins TRBV7-3 and TRBJ2-7; the match to TRBD2 covers 7 bases. Trimming cost V 3 bases and J 3 bases; bases outside gene matches: 8. Germline CDR1 SGHTA, CDR2 FQGTGA. The CDR3 contains 15 residues. CDR3 DNA: TGTGCCAGCAGCTTGGGTAGCGGGCCCCGCTACGAGCAGTACTTC. Translation gives CASSLGSGPRYEQYF. The full variable domain, in which reference TRBV7-3 and TRBJ2-7 provide the parts outside the CDR3, is GAGVSQTPSNKVTEKGKYVELRCDPISGHTALYWYRQSLGQGPEFLIYFQGTGAADDSGLPNDRFFAVRPEGSVSTLKIQRTERGDSAVYLCASSLGSGPRYEQYFGPGTRLTVT.

The gene calls are TRBV18 and TRBJ2-3; D is possibly TRBD2 (5 bases). The germline V gene encodes CDR1 KGHSH and CDR2 LQKENI. This CDR3 region has 16 residues. V lost 3 bases and J 3 bases, leaving 16 bases between the germline ends. The chain's CDR3 is CASSPLGGSLTDTQYF. DNA of the CDR3: TGTGCCAGCTCACCCCTGGGTGGGAGCCTAACAGATACGCAGTATTTT. The entire variable domain, with the rest obtained from reference TRBV18 and TRBJ2-3, is as follows: NAGVMQNPRHLVRRRGQEARLRCSPMKGHSHVYWYRQLPEEGLKFMVYLQKENIIDESGMPKERFSAEFPKEGPSILRIQQVVRGDSAAYFCASSPLGGSLTDTQYFGPGTRLTVL.

This rearrangement joins TRBV18 to TRBJ1-1; no clear D gene. The germline V and J ends were trimmed by 2 bases and 4 bases, with 14 bases remaining between them. The CDR3 is 15 amino acids. Germline CDR1 is KGHSH and CDR2 is LQKENI. The DNA for the CDR3 is TGTGCCAGCTCACCAATCTCTCAGGTGGGCACTGAAGCTTTCTTT. Amino acid sequence: CASSPISQVGTEAFF.

In this sample, this clone turned up a few times. V usage is TRBV7-5 and J usage is TRBJ2-1; no check of the table's D call, TRBD2, against the DNA was made. TRBV7-5 is a listed pseudogene. The CDR3 has 17 amino acids. This chain's CDR3 is CARSPSPPGGPSHEQFF. The CDR3, as DNA: TGTGCCAGAAGCCCCTCCCCCCCAGGAGGGCCCTCCCATGAGCAGTTCTTC.

CDR3 coding DNA: TGTGCCAGCAGCCAAGAAGGATTTGGAAGTAATGAGCAGTTCTTC. It specifies CASSQEGFGSNEQFF. The V call is TRBV3-1 (or the pseudogene TRBV3-2), the J call TRBJ2-1, with D unclear. Germline V gene lookup returns CDR1 LGHDT and CDR2 YNNKEL (reference sequence). The V end lost 0 bases, the J end lost 7 bases, and 13 bases lay between the germline ends. This CDR3 is 15 amino acids long.

The chain couples TRBV11-2 to TRBJ2-1; tentatively, D is TRBD1 or TRBD2 (5 bases each). V gave up 4 bases and J gave up 0 bases, with 19 bases separating them. The CDR3 is 18 amino acids. Looked up from germline, CDR1 is SGHAT and CDR2 is FQNNGV. In DNA, the CDR3 is TGTGCCAGCAGCTCCCTTTCCGTGGGGGTAGCCTCCTACAATGAGCAGTTCTTC. Protein sequence: CASSSLSVGVASYNEQFF.